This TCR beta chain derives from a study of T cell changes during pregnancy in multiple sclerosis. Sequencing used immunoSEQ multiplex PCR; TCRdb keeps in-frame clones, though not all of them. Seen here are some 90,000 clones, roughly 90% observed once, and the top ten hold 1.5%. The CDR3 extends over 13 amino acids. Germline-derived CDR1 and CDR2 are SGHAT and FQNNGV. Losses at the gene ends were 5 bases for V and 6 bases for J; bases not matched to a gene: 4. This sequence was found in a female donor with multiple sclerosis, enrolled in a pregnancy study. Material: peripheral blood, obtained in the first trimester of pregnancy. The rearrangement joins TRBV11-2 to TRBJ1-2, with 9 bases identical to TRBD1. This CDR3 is CASSRDRADGYTF. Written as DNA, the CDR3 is TGTGCCAGCAGCCGGGACAGGGCTGATGGCTACACCTTC.